This entry concerns a single TCR beta chain. The data originate from a study of cytomegalovirus exposure and HLA in healthy donors. V lost 7 bases, J lost 2 bases, and 6 bases stayed unmatched. The CDR3 is 13 amino acids. In germline, CDR1 is SQVTM, CDR2 ANQGSEA. The PCR ran on 60 Vbeta and 13 Jbeta primers. The data were produced by immunoSEQ multiplex PCR, yet TCRdb's version contains in-frame clones alone and is incomplete. Of about 150,000 clones in the sample, roughly 80% are singletons; the top ten hold 1.4%. Sequenced sample: PBMCs. The TCR comes from a woman under 40 in good health and CMV-seronegative. The V and J genes are TRBV29-1 and TRBJ2-7, with 9 positions matching TRBD1. The CDR3 protein is CSAPGQGPYEQYF. In nucleotides, the CDR3 is TGCAGCGCACCGGGACAGGGACCCTACGAGCAGTACTTC.